Listed below are T cell receptor beta chains from one sample, sequenced in a study of T-cell memory formation after mild COVID-19. A single record per CDR3 protein comes from TCRdb applying MiXCR to the 5' RACE reads. This table holds around 250,000 distinct CDR3 sequences, around 15% found once. Sequenced sample: PBMCs or a T cell subset sorted from them (not recorded which). These receptors came from a man in his late teens or twenties who had mild COVID-19 (a few samples of this study predate the infection). Cell type and time point are not known. Each CDR3 is given with its conserved first and last residue. A D gene is named only where the DNA matches it firmly. Rows give clone size only sometimes, using once, few, many, or a class for an expanded clone.

>TRBJ2-7|few|TRBD1|TRBV7-6
TGTGCCAGCAGCTTAGCGGGACAGTCCTACGAGCAGTACTTC
CASSLAGQSYEQYF
>TRBJ2-3|-|-|TRBV30
TGTGCCTGGAACGGGGTGGTCACAGATACGCAGTATTTT
CAWNGVVTDTQYF
>TRBJ2-3|-|TRBD2|TRBV12-3/TRBV12-4
TGTGCCAGCGGACTAGCCGGCACAGATACGCAGTATTTT
CASGLAGTDTQYF
>TRBJ2-3|few|TRBD1|TRBV24-1
TGTGCCACCGGTGGACAGGGGATAACAGATACGCAGTATTTT
CATGGQGITDTQYF
>TRBJ1-5|many|-|TRBV7-8
TGTGCCAGCAGCCGCGGCAGCAATCAGCCCCAGCATTTT
CASSRGSNQPQHF
>TRBJ2-7|many|TRBD2|TRBV4-2
TGTGCCAGCAGCCAAGCGCTTAGCGGGGGGGCGTACGAGCAGTACTTC
CASSQALSGGAYEQYF
>TRBJ2-3|-|TRBD2|TRBV6-2/TRBV6-3
TGTGCCAGCAGTTCCCCTAGCGGGGGTACAGATACGCAGTATTTT
CASSSPSGGTDTQYF
>TRBJ2-1|-|-|TRBV10-1
TGCGCCAGCAGTGAGTCGATCGGGAATGAGCAGTTCTTC
CASSESIGNEQFF
>TRBJ1-2|-|-|TRBV6-4
TGTGCCAGCAGTCCCTCGGGAGGGGGACACGTACCCGGCGGCTACACCTTC
CASSPSGGGHVPGGYTF
>TRBJ2-2|few|-|TRBV12-3/TRBV12-4
TGTGCCAGCAGTTTCGGAGGGCCCGGGGAGCTGTTTTTT
CASSFGGPGELFF
>TRBJ2-1|-|TRBD1|TRBV29-1
TGCAGCGGGTCCGGGACAGGGGCGATTCCTAATGAGCAGTTCTTC
CSGSGTGAIPNEQFF
>TRBJ2-7|many|TRBD2|TRBV4-3
TGCGCCAGCAGCCAAGAAAGCGGGGGTTCCTACGAGCAGTACTTC
CASSQESGGSYEQYF
>TRBJ1-1|-|-|TRBV5-1
TGCGCCAGCAGAGAACAGGGTGGGAACACTGAAGCTTTCTTT
CASREQGGNTEAFF
>TRBJ2-7|few|-|TRBV5-1
TGCGCCAGCAGCTTGGGCAGGGTTTCAGACGAGCAGTACTTC
CASSLGRVSDEQYF
>TRBJ1-4|-|-|TRBV29-1
TGCAGCGCTTTGACTGGGTTGGATGAAAAACTGTTTTTT
CSALTGLDEKLFF
>TRBJ2-3|-|-|TRBV12-3/TRBV12-4
TGTGCCAGCAGCGCGCCCTGGGCAGATACGCAGTATTTT
CASSAPWADTQYF
>TRBJ2-5|-|TRBD1|TRBV12-3/TRBV12-4
TGTGCCAGCAGTCACCCCTCCTTCAGGGGGCCGGGGGAGACCCAGTACTTC
CASSHPSFRGPGETQYF
>TRBJ2-1|-|TRBD2|TRBV7-2
TGTGCCAGCAGCGACCCGGGACTAGCGGGAAACAATGAGCAGTTCTTC
CASSDPGLAGNNEQFF
>TRBJ2-3|few|-|TRBV5-1
TGCGCCAGCAGCTTTCGGGACTCTAGCACAGATACGCAGTATTTT
CASSFRDSSTDTQYF
>TRBJ2-2|-|-|TRBV4-3
TGCGCCAGCAGCAAGAGATCAGGGGTCACCGGGGAGCTGTTTTTT
CASSKRSGVTGELFF
>TRBJ2-1|few|TRBD2|TRBV9
TGTGCCAGCAGCGTAGTCGCGGGGGCCTACAATGAGCAGTTCTTC
CASSVVAGAYNEQFF
>TRBJ2-3|few|TRBD1|TRBV5-1
TGCGCCAGCAGCTTGGGACAGGGGGCGGAAGATACGCAGTATTTT
CASSLGQGAEDTQYF
>TRBJ1-4|-|TRBD1|TRBV6-5
TGTGCCAGCAGTCTGGGACAGACAACTAATGAAAAACTGTTTTTT
CASSLGQTTNEKLFF
>TRBJ2-3|few|TRBD2|TRBV7-9
TGTGCCAGCAGCTTAGCGTGGGCTAGCGGCAGCACAGATACGCAGTATTTT
CASSLAWASGSTDTQYF
>TRBJ2-2|few|TRBD1|TRBV24-1
TGTGCCACCAGTGATTGGATCAGGACAGGTCCGAACACCGGGGAGCTGTTTTTT
CATSDWIRTGPNTGELFF
>TRBJ2-3|-|-|TRBV5-1
TGCGCCAGCAGCCCGGACCCCTCGTTTGGGGCTACGCAGTATTTT
CASSPDPSFGATQYF
>TRBJ2-5|many|TRBD1|TRBV4-3
TGCGCCAGCAGTTGGGACAGGGGGCACGGTGAGACCCAGTACTTC
CASSWDRGHGETQYF
>TRBJ2-7|-|TRBD2|TRBV6-1
TGTGCCAGCAGTGAAATTCTAGCGGGGGGCCTCGAGCAGTACTTC
CASSEILAGGLEQYF
>TRBJ2-3|few|TRBD2|TRBV3-1
TGTGCCAGCAGTCCGGGACTAGCGGGGAGGGGCACAGATACGCAGTATTTT
CASSPGLAGRGTDTQYF
>TRBJ2-5|-|TRBD1|TRBV5-6
TGTGCCAGCAGCTCATACAGGGGGCTGGAGACCCAGTACTTC
CASSSYRGLETQYF
>TRBJ2-5|-|-|TRBV7-9
TGTGCCAGTCACATTGGAATGGAGACCCAGTACTTC
CASHIGMETQYF
>TRBJ1-4|-|-|TRBV29-1
TGCAGCGTTTATCGCACAGGAAATGAAAAACTGTTTTTT
CSVYRTGNEKLFF
>TRBJ1-5|few|-|TRBV12-3/TRBV12-4
TGTGCCAGCAGGAGGAATAGCAATCAGCCCCAGCATTTT
CASRRNSNQPQHF
>TRBJ2-3|-|TRBD2|TRBV7-3
TGTGCCAGCAGCTGGGGCGGGGGGTCCACAGATACGCAGTATTTT
CASSWGGGSTDTQYF
>TRBJ2-7|few|-|TRBV12-3/TRBV12-4
TGTGCCAGCAGCTACAGGGTCGAGCAGTACTTC
CASSYRVEQYF
>TRBJ2-3|-|TRBD2|TRBV20-1
TGCAGTGCTAGAGATTCTGCGGGGGGGGATACGCAGTATTTT
CSARDSAGGDTQYF
>TRBJ1-2|-|TRBD1|TRBV4-1
TGCGCCAGCAGCCAAGCCGGACAGGGAAGGGGAGGCTACACCTTC
CASSQAGQGRGGYTF